This T cell receptor (beta chain) derives from a study of CD8 T cells in ankylosing spondylitis. Notes on the study in general: A TCR beta motif made of under 10 highly homologous variants seemed typical of ankylosing spondylitis blood. Within matched ankylosing spondylitis synovial fluid, disease-linked clones were reportedly significantly enriched.

TCRdb called the 5' RACE reads again in MiXCR, with one record for every CDR3 protein. The sample holds about 36,000 distinct CDR3 sequences, about an eighth seen once. As for this clonotype: Its antigen is still unknown.

Germline loops: CDR1 MDHEN, CDR2 SYDVKM. V shed 7 bases, J shed 2 bases, and the junction held 8 bases outside the gene matches. The CDR3 runs to 15 residues. This TCR was sampled from a male donor with ankylosing spondylitis. The genes are TRBV28 and TRBJ2-1, with 7 positions matching TRBD1. Sequencing was carried out using synovial fluid, either unsorted or a sorted T cell fraction (not recorded which). CDR3 amino acids: CASIPDRRAYNEQFF. In nucleotides, the CDR3 is TGTGCCAGCATCCCGGACAGGAGAGCCTACAATGAGCAGTTCTTC.